A selection of T cell receptor beta chains follows, all from one sample in a study of low-dose radiotherapy and immunotherapy resistance in tumors. Each CDR3 protein gets one entry after TCRdb re-called the reads with MiXCR. This sample has fewer than 90,000 distinct CDR3 sequences, with approximately 17% found just once. The sequencing used PBMCs, collected before treatment. These receptors were taken from a male donor with prostate cancer. Both conserved end residues are part of each CDR3. D genes are given only for firm matches. The size of a clone is reported for some rows only, either as once, few or many, or as a class for expanded clones.

size	V	J	length	D	CDR3	DNA
many	TRBV28	TRBJ2-7	13	-	CASSLSVSKEQYF	TGTGCCAGCAGTTTATCAGTGTCTAAAGAGCAGTACTTC
many	TRBV5-4	TRBJ1-6	14	-	CASSLNGVNSPLHF	TGTGCCAGCAGCTTGAATGGGGTTAATTCACCCCTCCACTTT
many	TRBV29-1	TRBJ1-2	10	TRBD1	CSVGQGGYTF	TGCAGCGTTGGACAGGGTGGCTACACCTTC
many	TRBV11-2	TRBJ2-4	13	-	CASSLRRFDIQYF	TGTGCCAGCAGCTTAAGGAGGTTTGACATTCAGTACTTC
many	TRBV7-8	TRBJ2-1	14	TRBD1	CASSIGDRGYEQFF	TGTGCCAGCAGCATAGGGGACAGGGGATATGAGCAGTTCTTC
-	TRBV10-3	TRBJ1-1	11	-	CAISKDTEAFF	TGTGCCATCAGTAAGGACACTGAAGCTTTCTTT
many	TRBV29-1	TRBJ2-3	15	TRBD2	CSVQPGLVMADTQYF	TGCAGCGTACAACCGGGACTAGTGATGGCAGATACGCAGTATTTT
many	TRBV7-2	TRBJ1-3	13	TRBD1	CASSWGQGNTIYF	TGTGCCAGCAGCTGGGGACAGGGAAACACCATATATTTT
many	TRBV5-1	TRBJ2-1	14	TRBD2	CASTFSREGREQFF	TGCGCCAGCACCTTCTCGCGGGAGGGACGGGAGCAGTTCTTC
many	TRBV7-6	TRBJ2-6	16	-	CASTTQQGSGANVLTF	TGTGCCAGCACCACACAACAGGGCTCTGGGGCCAACGTCCTGACTTTC
many	TRBV19	TRBJ2-5	15	-	CASSIARDSQETQYF	TGTGCCAGTAGTATAGCGCGGGACAGCCAAGAGACCCAGTACTTC
many	TRBV20-1	TRBJ2-5	15	-	CSATAFSGHQETQYF	TGCAGTGCTACGGCCTTCTCTGGACACCAAGAGACCCAGTACTTC
many	TRBV18	TRBJ1-1	14	-	CASSPSGGRTEAFF	TGTGCCAGCTCACCATCGGGGGGGCGGACTGAAGCTTTCTTT
many	TRBV5-1	TRBJ1-2	12	-	CASSLEDAGYTF	TGCGCCAGCAGCCTGGAAGATGCTGGCTACACCTTC
-	TRBV5-5	TRBJ2-5	14	-	CASSVGVAEETQYF	TGTGCCAGCAGCGTAGGGGTAGCGGAAGAGACCCAGTACTTC
few	TRBV12-3/TRBV12-4	TRBJ2-5	17	-	CASSLFLTPGARETQYF	TGTGCCAGCAGTTTATTCCTCACTCCGGGGGCACGAGAGACCCAGTACTTC
many	TRBV2	TRBJ2-2	17	TRBD2	CASRGLAGLANTGELFF	TGTGCCAGCCGGGGACTAGCGGGACTCGCGAACACCGGGGAGCTGTTTTTT
many	TRBV6-4	TRBJ1-2	11	-	CAAEGSYGYTF	TGTGCCGCGGAGGGGTCCTATGGCTACACCTTC
many	TRBV20-1	TRBJ1-2	11	-	CSAVGTYGYTF	TGCAGTGCTGTCGGAACGTATGGCTACACCTTC
many	TRBV30	TRBJ2-4	13	TRBD1	CAWRDRAKNIQYF	TGTGCCTGGAGGGACAGGGCCAAAAACATTCAGTACTTC
many	TRBV4-3	TRBJ1-1	14	-	CASSQGNRRGEAFF	TGCGCCAGCAGCCAAGGGAACAGAAGAGGTGAAGCTTTCTTT
many	TRBV19	TRBJ2-5	15	TRBD1	CASSIPGTGAETQYF	TGTGCCAGTAGTATACCCGGGACAGGGGCCGAGACCCAGTACTTC
many	TRBV29-1	TRBJ2-7	13	TRBD1	CSVRTGRTYEQYF	TGCAGCGTACGGACAGGGCGGACCTACGAGCAGTACTTC
many	TRBV20-1	TRBJ2-5	13	-	CSARGLVLETQYF	TGCAGTGCTAGAGGACTTGTGTTGGAGACCCAGTACTTC
many	TRBV18	TRBJ2-2	15	TRBD2	CASSPGGRTTGELFF	TGTGCCAGCTCACCGGGCGGGAGGACCACCGGGGAGCTGTTTTTT
many	TRBV4-3	TRBJ1-1	17	-	CASSLRSGGEGSTEAFF	TGCGCCAGCAGCCTCAGAAGCGGGGGCGAAGGGAGCACTGAAGCTTTCTTT
many	TRBV7-2	TRBJ2-1	15	TRBD2	CASSRSGTSMNEQFF	TGTGCCAGCAGCCGCTCCGGGACTAGCATGAATGAGCAGTTCTTC
many	TRBV6-4	TRBJ2-2	14	TRBD1	CASKDRVSTGELFF	TGTGCCAGCAAGGACAGGGTATCCACCGGGGAGCTGTTTTTT
many	TRBV11-2	TRBJ2-7	13	-	CASSSTETYEQYF	TGTGCCAGCAGCTCGACAGAGACCTACGAGCAGTACTTC
many	TRBV5-4	TRBJ2-2	17	TRBD2	CASSLASGRARTGELFF	TGTGCCAGCAGCTTGGCTAGCGGGAGGGCCCGAACCGGGGAGCTGTTTTTT
many	TRBV11-1	TRBJ2-3	16	TRBD1	CASSLGGTGHTDTQYF	TGCGCCAGCAGCTTGGGGGGGACAGGGCACACAGATACGCAGTATTTT
many	TRBV6-2/TRBV6-3	TRBJ2-3	14	TRBD2	CASRSSGGTDTQYF	TGTGCCAGCAGATCGAGCGGGGGCACAGATACGCAGTATTTT
many	TRBV20-1	TRBJ1-5	15	-	CSIPTSGVSNQPQHF	TGCAGTATTCCAACTTCGGGGGTTAGCAATCAGCCCCAGCATTTT
-	TRBV5-1	TRBJ2-7	14	TRBD1	CASSLGDRDYEQYF	TGCGCCAGCAGCTTGGGGGACAGGGACTACGAGCAGTACTTC
-	TRBV18	TRBJ2-3	15	-	CASSPRGIHADTQYF	TGTGCCAGCTCACCTCGGGGGATCCATGCAGATACGCAGTATTTT
many	TRBV6-5	TRBJ2-7	17	TRBD1	CASSYSLRTGGSYEQYF	TGTGCCAGCAGTTACTCACTACGGACAGGGGGCTCCTACGAGCAGTACTTC
many	TRBV30	TRBJ1-4	14	-	CACVSGPLNEKLFF	TGTGCCTGCGTGTCTGGGCCCCTAAATGAAAAACTGTTTTTT
many	TRBV9	TRBJ2-3	14	TRBD2	CASSSGGYTDTQYF	TGTGCCAGCAGCTCGGGGGGTTACACAGATACGCAGTATTTT